This TCR beta chain comes out of a study of T cell repertoires in cytomegalovirus infection. Study observations and caveats: Frequencies of public TCR beta families were cumulated, and this identified carriers of CMV plus the relevant HLA.

On this clonotype itself: The antigen remains undetermined.

The CDR3 spans 14 residues. V lost 10 bases to trimming and J lost 4 bases, with 19 bases between them. CDR1 LNHDA and CDR2 SQIVND come from the germline V gene (reference sequence). Each CDR3 protein gets one entry after TCRdb re-called the reads with MiXCR. The table has about 530,000 distinct CDR3 sequences, approximately 25% seen once. The chain recombines TRBV19 with TRBJ1-2, with D tentatively TRBD1 (5 bases). The specimen sequenced was PBMCs. The clonotype comes from a human donor in good health (CMV status not recorded). Some clones in this sample may be carry-over from other donors' samples. The CDR3 DNA reads TGTGCCACCCTGGGCCCAGGGATAATCTATGGCTACACCTTC. Translation: CATLGPGIIYGYTF.